This record looks at one TCR beta chain sequence and its context. A multiplex PCR was run with 60 Vbeta primers and 13 Jbeta primers. Method: immunoSEQ multiplex PCR; TCRdb's copy keeps in-frame clones and lacks some. The sample carries 110,000 to 150,000 clones, roughly 65% recorded once. The data derive from a study of cytomegalovirus exposure and HLA in healthy donors. V lost 4 bases and J lost 2, with 8 bases in between. The CDR3 length is 13 residues. Germline CDR1 reads SEHNR; CDR2 reads FQNEAQ (reference sequence). The chain is built from TRBV7-9 and TRBJ2-5, with a weak D call TRBD2 (6 bases). Sample: PBMCs. This TCR derives from a man in his 60s in good health and CMV-seronegative. The CDR3 DNA reads as TGTGCCAGCAGCTGGACTATACAAGAGACCCAGTACTTC. The encoded protein is CASSWTIQETQYF.